This entry is about one T cell receptor beta chain. The antigen is undetermined. The V end lost 11 bases, the J end lost 1 base, and 11 bases lay between the germline ends. The CDR3 covers 13 residues. Germline loops: CDR1 LNHDA, CDR2 SQIVND (reference sequence). Combining a sample-barcoded 5' primer with a J-beta primer mix, a second PCR ran for 7 to 11 cycles. With 12 random nucleotides, a template-switch adaptor tagged each individual cDNA molecule. MiXCR, applied by TCRdb to the 5' RACE reads, yields one record per CDR3 protein. The sample holds under 1,100,000 distinct CDR3 sequences; 20% to 25% are singletons and the top ten take 0.65% to 0.95%. The data originate from a study of blood T cells in healthy people across ages. Whole-study results and caveats: Older age coincided with a roughly linear decline in TCR beta diversity per million T cells.

The sample was also reused in another study, on T cells of mothers and their children. That study adds: Compared with unrelated pairs, related mother-child pairs had slightly higher, non-significant overlap.

The origin of this receptor is a girl aged 2 to 9 in good health. The chain uses TRBV19 and TRBJ2-2, with a possible D match to TRBD1 (6 bases). Sequenced input: blood. The CDR3 sequence is CAGLGQNTGELFF. The DNA for the CDR3 is TGTGCCGGTCTGGGACAGAACACCGGGGAGCTGTTTTTT.